This record concerns one TCR beta chain sequence. Its antigen target is currently unknown. Base qualities were left out, and no much larger clone turns up one base away. The immunoSEQ Assay, a bias-controlled multiplex PCR, was used to amplify TCRbeta CDR3 regions from genomic DNA. The original methods were these. The number of nucleated cells in each sample was estimated by amplification of reference gene primers within the assay. To quantify the absolute abundance of each unique TCRbeta CDR3 rearrangement, sequence reads were collapsed and filtered. For each sample, productive Simpson clonality was calculated as the square root of Simpson's diversity index across productive rearrangements. Drawn from immuneACCESS, this table holds only the in-frame rearrangements with V and J called that TCRdb kept. Clones are partly lost; checked studies trace under half to an unresolved V gene and leave the rest unexplained. Clone size and the V and J calls come from that table; the DNA yielded D and trimming. The sample records about 100,000 clones, about 89% of which are singletons. Approximately 2% of the sample is in the top ten clones.

The CDR3 starts with the cysteine, ends with the phenylalanine, and has 16 residues. Only CDR3 DNA remains: 48 bases, in frame from the first base. Whole blood was collected in K2EDTA tubes by collaborating institutions according to the institutions' own protocols. For TCRbeta analysis, collaborators shipped samples as frozen whole blood, isolated PBMCs, or DNA extracted from either of those sample types. This sample was taken from a study of blood T cell repertoires in COVID-19 (dated by TCRdb to 2018 to 2021). The study in broad terms: Collaborator samples came from the United States, Italy and Spain and covered acute and convalescent phases of COVID-19. Sample metadata almost always included a de-identified subject ID, COVID-19 status, age in years and sex. The repertoires were released in a freely available public database intended as a resource for research on the immune response to SARS-CoV-2. The prospective study material was composed of cDNA or gDNA derived from T cells, B-cell-depleted T cells, or PBMCs. Where HLA class I and class II types were available, the types were taken from metadata supplied by the sample provider, not from assay-based typing. Samples were obtained from the ongoing ImmuneRACE study (first 160 participants) and from 1,200 or so subjects provided by 6 global collaborators. Subjects who had been exposed to COVID-19, were actively infected with it, or had recovered from it provided the deeply sampled blood TCRbeta repertoires that made up the dataset.

What the study reported, not specific to this receptor: How much clinical and demographic metadata was included differed by source and by participant, and the metadata was provided uncurated.

Sequenced input: peripheral blood. This clonotype originated in a man aged 45-65 years with active COVID-19. Here the chain combines TRBV7-5 and TRBJ1-2; the table's D gene call, TRBD1, was not cross checked with the DNA. TRBV7-5 is marked as a pseudogene. At the DNA level, the sequence is TGTGCCAGAAGCTTATCCCGGACAGACCCCAACTATGGCTACACCTTC. It encodes CARSLSRTDPNYGYTF.